The present TCR beta chain was sequenced within a study of Ad26.COV2.S vaccination and SARS-CoV-2 variants (dated by TCRdb to the early 2020s). In terms of the full investigation: Sequencing of the TCRbeta repertoire served to evaluate the specificity and breadth of SARS-CoV-2-reactive T cell receptors following Ad26.COV2.S vaccination. The TCR-sequenced set comprised about 32 samples: around 20 Ad26.COV2.S vaccine recipients, 5 placebo recipients and 8 SARS-CoV-2 convalescent individuals.

TCRbeta CDR3 regions were sequenced with the immunoSEQ Assay. After extraction, genomic DNA underwent amplification by bias-controlled multiplex PCR, followed by high-throughput sequencing. The authors' pipeline ran thus. To quantify the absolute abundance of each unique TCRbeta CDR3 region, sequences were collapsed and filtered. Usable DNA was measured by amplifying reference genes present in all nucleated cells, and TCRbeta template counts were normalized to that usable DNA to estimate T cell fraction. Repertoire TCRs were annotated as SARS-CoV-2-specific when V gene, CDR3 amino acid sequence and J gene were exactly matched to a known reactive TCR set. The reference SARS-CoV-2 TCR set came from MIRA and was filtered for enrichment in COVID-19-positive ImmuneCODE repertoires, removing public or cross-reactive TCRs. Using the MIRA antigens, annotated TCRs were further analysed by specific ORF or by position within an ORF. Breadth was defined as annotated unique rearrangements over total unique productive rearrangements; depth was the summed frequency of those rearrangements. Two-sided Wilcoxon rank-sum tests were used to compare TCR breadth between groups. What TCRdb holds here is the immuneACCESS table cut down to in-frame rearrangements. Part of the clones is not present; checked against another copy, under half of the missing clones reflect an unresolved V gene, and the others are unexplained. Clone size and V and J calls were adopted from that table, with D and trimming inferred from the DNA. Present in this sample are roughly 140,000 clones, about nine tenths of which were seen just once. The top ten clones comprise 4.5% to 6% of the sample.

The CDR3, from cysteine to phenylalanine, totals 14 residues. The only DNA kept is the CDR3, 42 bases in frame from the first base. V loses 1 base, J loses 6 bases, and the germline ends lie 10 bases apart. CDR1 and CDR2 (SGHVS, FNYEAQ) derive from the germline V gene. Overall study results and their limits: Ad26.COV2.S recipients had higher spike-specific TCR breadth than placebo recipients (P = 0.0014). The authors noted that the TCR breadth and depth analyses may have underestimated total T cell responses. Comparable non-spike TCR breadth was observed between vaccine and placebo recipients, consistent with only spike being contained in the vaccine. After vaccination, substantial breadth of spike-specific CD8+ and CD4+ T cell responses was reported.

As to this clone: The antigen it binds to is not known. Per-base qualities were not stored, and no clone one base away is much larger.

The sample's time point label, in plain terms: individuals recovered from natural SARS-CoV-2 infection. The chain employs TRBV7-6 and TRBJ2-1; the D gene is perhaps TRBD2, on 5 matching bases. Sequenced material: peripheral blood, taken after recovery from COVID-19. The sequence derives from a human donor who had recovered from COVID-19. The nucleotide sequence reads TGTGCCAGCAGCTTAGGGCACCGGGGCAATGAGCAGTTCTTC. This translates into CASSLGHRGNEQFF.